A single sample gave rise to the 17 T cell receptor beta chains below, sequenced in a study of OX40 agonist ivuxolimab in advanced cancers. Library preparation was by the immunoSEQ multiplex PCR assay. Drawn from immuneACCESS, this table holds only the in-frame rearrangements with V and J called that TCRdb kept. Clones are partly lost; checked studies trace under half to an unresolved V gene and leave the rest unexplained. This sample holds tens of thousands of clones; 82% were observed only once. The ten largest clones take up over 20% of the sample. The sequencing used CD4+ or CD8+ T cells sorted from blood, collected in a trial of the OX40 agonist ivuxolimab. The receptors derive from an adult with an advanced solid tumor such as melanoma, head and neck, liver or kidney cancer.

The V call is TRBV4-1, the J call TRBJ1-4, with D tentatively TRBD1 (6 bases). Germline V lookup: CDR1 MGHRA, CDR2 YSYEKL. This CDR3 has 16 amino acids. The V end lost 1 base, the J end lost 5 bases, and 14 bases lay between the germline ends. The DNA for the CDR3 is TGCGCCAGCAGCCAAGTGCGTACAGGGTGGAATGAAAAACTGTTTTTT. Its translation is CASSQVRTGWNEKLFF.

This clone was seen a few times. The J gene is TRBJ1-6, the V gene TRBV2; D perhaps matches TRBD1 (6 bases). The ends were cut back, 8 bases at V and 6 bases at J, with 20 bases in the middle. Germline V gene lookup returns CDR1 SNHLY and CDR2 FYNNEI. This CDR3 spans 16 amino acids. The CDR3 loop reads CASAELPGQFNSPLHF. The DNA of the CDR3 is TGTGCCAGCGCTGAACTCCCCGGACAGTTTAATTCACCCCTCCACTTT.

The chain has TRBV9 and TRBJ1-6, with D maybe TRBD1 (5 bases). From germline, CDR1 is SGDLS and CDR2 YYNGEE. The V end lost 3 bases, the J end lost 9 bases, and 19 bases lay between the germline ends. The CDR3 consists of 16 residues. CDR3 residues: CASSEIDGGAGSPLHF. In DNA form, the CDR3 reads TGTGCCAGCAGCGAGATTGACGGGGGAGCGGGTTCACCCCTCCACTTT.

This clone was detected only a few times. This chain uses TRBV4-1 with TRBJ1-4; D call uncertain. The CDR3 length is 14 residues. V gave up 4 bases and J gave up 1 base, with 7 bases separating them. Per the germline V gene, CDR1 is MGHRA and CDR2 is YSYEKL. The CDR3: CASSLPVTNEKLFF. The DNA for the CDR3 is TGCGCCAGCAGCCTCCCTGTAACTAATGAAAAACTGTTTTTT.

The chain has TRBV19 and TRBJ1-2; D is possibly TRBD1 (5 bases). The CDR3 is 16 residues long. The germline CDR1 and CDR2 sequences are LNHDA and SQIVND (reference sequence). Deletions cut 4 bases from V and 0 bases from J, with 15 bases between. CDR3 sequence (DNA): TGTGCCAGTAGTACGGGGCCAGATCCTTCTAACTATGGCTACACCTTC. Residues: CASSTGPDPSNYGYTF.

The DNA for the CDR3 is TGTGCCACCGCGGCGGGGCTCTCCCGAGTTACGAGGCAGTACTTC. Amino acids: CATAAGLSRVTRQYF. This chain connects TRBV28 to TRBJ2-7, with a tentative D call TRBD2 (6 bases). The CDR3 runs to 15 residues. V shed 10 bases and J shed 9 bases, with 28 bases lying between them. Germline V gene data show CDR1 as MDHEN and CDR2 as SYDVKM.

V gene TRBV11-2 combines with J gene TRBJ2-7, with TRBD2 matching over 10 bases. Judging by the DNA end, TRBJ2-1 fits better; the J call may be wrong. Germline assignment: CDR1 SGHAT and CDR2 FQNNGV. CDR3 length equals 15 residues. This chain's CDR3 is CASSHQREGSDEQFF. For the CDR3, the DNA is TGTGCCAGCAGCCATCAGCGGGAGGGTTCTGATGAGCAGTTCTTC.

The CDR3 DNA reads as TGTGCCAGCACCTTATTACAGGGGGCAACAGATACGCAGTATTTT. Translated: CASTLLQGATDTQYF. V usage is TRBV28 and J usage is TRBJ2-3; 9 bases match TRBD1. The V and J ends lost 7 bases and 3 bases, in that order; junction bases with no gene match: 8. CDR1 and CDR2 (germline): MDHEN, SYDVKM. This CDR3 has 15 residues.

The V and J genes are TRBV7-2 and TRBJ2-7; 10 nucleotides align to TRBD1. V lost 6 bases, J lost 3 bases, and 8 bases stayed unmatched. CDR3 size: 15 residues. Per the germline V gene, CDR1 is SGHTA and CDR2 is FQGNSA. The CDR3 DNA sequence: TGTGCCAGCAGTGTAGGGACAGGGGTTTTCTACGAGCAGTACTTC. This translates into CASSVGTGVFYEQYF.

CDR3 sequence: CASSDRQGRETQYF. The CDR3 DNA reads TGTGCCAGCAGCGATCGACAGGGCCGGGAGACCCAGTACTTC. The J gene is TRBJ2-5, the V gene TRBV7-2; 7 bases fit TRBD1. The CDR3 totals 14 residues. V shed 5 bases and J 5 bases; nucleotides not matched to a gene: 8. Germline V gives CDR1 SGHTA, CDR2 FQGNSA.

The chain recombines TRBV4-1 with TRBJ1-3; D not certain. CDR3 size: 18 residues. V shed 2 bases and J shed 0 bases, with 17 bases lying between them. Germline V gives CDR1 MGHRA, CDR2 YSYEKL. CDR3 region: CASSQWGSNILSGNTIYF. CDR3 nucleotides: TGCGCCAGCAGCCAATGGGGATCGAACATTCTCTCTGGAAACACCATATATTTT.

The rearrangement uses TRBV6-1 and TRBJ2-5; D is perhaps TRBD1 (6 bases). Gene TRBJ2-7 matches the end of the DNA better, so the J call may be wrong. The CDR3 length is 13 residues. The germline gives CDR1 MNHNS, CDR2 SASEGT. The CDR3 loop is CASNRDMGYEQYF. The DNA of the CDR3 is TGTGCCAGCAACCGGGACATGGGATACGAGCAGTACTTC.

V gene TRBV19 combines with J gene TRBJ2-5; a weak D match, TRBD1 (5 bases). This CDR3 has 16 amino acids. Germline V CDR1 and CDR2: LNHDA, SQIVND (reference sequence). The V end was cut by 3 bases, the J end by 5 bases, with 19 bases between. The CDR3: CASSMAPMDAGETQYF. In DNA, the CDR3 is TGTGCCAGTAGTATGGCACCCATGGACGCAGGGGAGACCCAGTACTTC. Using reference TRBV19 and TRBJ2-5 for the parts outside the CDR3, the full variable domain is DGGITQSPKYLFRKEGQNVTLSCEQNLNHDAMYWYRQDPGQGLRLIYYSQIVNDFQKGDIAEGYSVSREKKESFPLTVTSAQKNPTAFYLCASSMAPMDAGETQYFGPGTRLLVL.

This clone was counted a few times. The chain uses TRBV7-8 and TRBJ1-2; D ambiguous. The CDR3 extends over 16 amino acids. The V end lost 4 bases, the J end lost 2 bases, and 17 bases lay between the germline ends. Germline lookup yields CDR1 SGHVS and CDR2 FQNEAQ. The CDR3 here is CASSSMLGSPNYGYTF. For the CDR3, the DNA is TGTGCCAGCAGCTCCATGCTGGGGTCACCCAACTATGGCTACACCTTC.

The chain uses TRBV2 and TRBJ1-1; 7 bases fit TRBD1. V trimming: 8 bases; J trimming: 7 bases; junction bases outside the gene matches: 1. This CDR3 comprises 10 residues. The germline CDR1 and CDR2 sequences are SNHLY and FYNNEI. CDR3 residues: CASRDSEAFF. The CDR3, as DNA: TGTGCCAGCCGGGACAGTGAAGCTTTCTTT.

The CDR3 DNA reads as TGTGCCAGCAGTGGGATAGCGGGAGCTGACTACAATGAGCAGTTCTTC. Amino acid sequence: CASSGIAGADYNEQFF. This chain uses TRBV6-1 with TRBJ2-1, with 9 bases fitting TRBD2. V was pared by 4 bases and J by 3 bases, with 7 bases of the junction left unmatched. The germline V gene has CDR1 MNHNS and CDR2 SASEGT. CDR3 size: 16 residues.

The rearrangement uses TRBV4-3 and TRBJ2-1, with a possible D match to TRBD2 (6 bases). V was clipped by 2 bases and J by 4 bases, with 9 bases between them. There are 14 residues in the CDR3. Germline V gives CDR1 LGHNA, CDR2 YSLEER. CDR3 residues: CASSQLGSYNEQFF. In DNA, the CDR3 is TGCGCCAGCAGCCAACTCGGGAGTTACAATGAGCAGTTCTTC.